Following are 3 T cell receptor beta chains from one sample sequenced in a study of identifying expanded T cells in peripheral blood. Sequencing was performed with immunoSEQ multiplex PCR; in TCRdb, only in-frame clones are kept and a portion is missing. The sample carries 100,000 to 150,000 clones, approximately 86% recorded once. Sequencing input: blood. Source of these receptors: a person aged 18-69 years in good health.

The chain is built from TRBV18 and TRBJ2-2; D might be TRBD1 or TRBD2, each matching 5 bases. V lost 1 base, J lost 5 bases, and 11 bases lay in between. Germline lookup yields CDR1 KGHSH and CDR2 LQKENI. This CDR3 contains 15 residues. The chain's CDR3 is CASSPRGSSTGELFF. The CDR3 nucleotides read TGTGCCAGCTCACCACGGGGGAGTTCTACCGGGGAGCTGTTTTTT.

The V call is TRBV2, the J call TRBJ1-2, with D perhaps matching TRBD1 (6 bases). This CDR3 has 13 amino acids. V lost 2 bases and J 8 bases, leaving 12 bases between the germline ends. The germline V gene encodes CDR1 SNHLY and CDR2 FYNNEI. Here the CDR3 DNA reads TGTGCCAGCAGTGAACGGGGGGCTTACGGCTACACCTTC. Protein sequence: CASSERGAYGYTF.

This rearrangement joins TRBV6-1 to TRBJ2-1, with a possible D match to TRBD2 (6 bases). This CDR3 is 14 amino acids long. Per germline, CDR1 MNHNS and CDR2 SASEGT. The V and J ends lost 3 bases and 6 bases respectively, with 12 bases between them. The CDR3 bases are TGTGCCAGCAGTGATGGGGACTGGTTCAATGAGCAGTTCTTC. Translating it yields CASSDGDWFNEQFF.